The 8 T cell receptor beta chains reported below all come from one sample, sequenced in a study of blood T cell repertoires in COVID-19. Generated by immunoSEQ multiplex PCR, the TCRdb table keeps only in-frame clones and is missing some. The sample lists about 250,000 clones, about 91% occurring once. The sample consisted of peripheral blood. Receptor source: a man older than 75 with acute or convalescent COVID-19.

This sequence joins TRBV19 and TRBJ2-7; 7 bases fit TRBD2. CDR3 length: 15 amino acids. Per germline, CDR1 LNHDA and CDR2 SQIVND (reference sequence). V lost 4 bases to trimming and J lost 3 bases; unmatched junction nucleotides: 9. CDR3 coding DNA: TGTGCCAGTAGTAGGCCAGCGGGGTCGGACTACGAGCAGTACTTC. It encodes CASSRPAGSDYEQYF.

The rearrangement uses TRBV7-2 and TRBJ2-1; D possibly corresponds to TRBD2 (5 bases). Between the trimmed V and J ends, which lost 4 bases and 7 bases, there was a span of 26 bases. This CDR3 contains 18 residues. Germline assignment: CDR1 SGHTA and CDR2 FQGNSA. The CDR3 region is CASSSSLRSGLAPNEQFF. The CDR3 coding sequence is TGTGCCAGCAGCTCCTCCCTCAGGTCCGGCCTAGCTCCGAATGAGCAGTTCTTC. Filled out from reference TRBV7-2 and TRBJ2-1, the complete variable domain reads GAGVSQSPSNKVTEKGKDVELRCDPISGHTALYWYRQSLGQGLEFLIYFQGNSAPDKSGLPSDRFSAERTGGSVSTLTIQRTQQEDSAVYLCASSSSLRSGLAPNEQFFGPGTRLTVL.

The chain has TRBV5-1 and TRBJ2-3, with 10 bases lining up with TRBD2. Germline CDR1 and CDR2: SGHRS and YFSETQ. The CDR3 spans 14 residues. Losses at the gene ends were 5 bases for V and 1 base for J; bases not matched to a gene: 1. The CDR3 region has the DNA TGCGCCAGCAGGAGCGGGGGGGGCACAGATACGCAGTATTTT. This translates into CASRSGGGTDTQYF.

V usage is TRBV4-1 and J usage is TRBJ1-4; 10 nucleotides line up with TRBD1. The germline V gene encodes CDR1 MGHRA and CDR2 YSYEKL. J lost 5 bases, V lost 5 bases, and 11 bases had no gene match. The CDR3 length is 17 residues. The CDR3 reads CASSFRTGGRRNEKLFF. In DNA form, the CDR3 reads TGCGCCAGCAGCTTTAGGACAGGGGGAAGAAGGAATGAAAAACTGTTTTTT.

The chain links TRBV7-8 to TRBJ1-4; D might be TRBD1 (5 bases). V was shortened by 3 bases and J by 3 bases, with 11 bases between the two germline ends. CDR1 and CDR2 (germline): SGHVS, FQNEAQ. The CDR3 extends over 15 amino acids. CDR3 in amino acids: CASSFVPGSNEKLFF. In DNA form, the CDR3 reads TGTGCCAGCAGCTTCGTGCCAGGGTCTAATGAAAAACTGTTTTTT.

On this clone: Other nucleotide sequences from this sample produce the same CDR3. The chain employs TRBV19 and TRBJ2-1; 10 bases agree with TRBD2. Germline CDR1 LNHDA, CDR2 SQIVND (reference sequence). J gave up 3 bases and V 6 bases, and 2 bases lay outside the gene matches. The CDR3 runs 14 residues. CDR3 loop: CASRASGSYNEQFF. The CDR3 DNA follows: TGTGCCAGTAGAGCTAGCGGGAGCTACAATGAGCAGTTCTTC.

This sequence joins TRBV7-2 and TRBJ2-1; 8 nucleotides align to TRBD1. CDR3 length equals 15 residues. Germline assignment: CDR1 SGHTA and CDR2 FQGNSA. V lost 7 bases, J lost 2 bases, and 7 bases stayed unmatched. CDR3 nucleotides: TGTGCCAGCACCCATGGACAGGGAGCCTACAATGAGCAGTTCTTC. Encoded protein: CASTHGQGAYNEQFF.

This chain joins TRBV28 and TRBJ2-7; tentative D call: TRBD1 (6 bases). Between the trimmed V and J ends, which lost 9 bases and 5 bases, there was a span of 17 bases. The length of the CDR3 is 13 residues. Germline V gene lookup returns CDR1 MDHEN and CDR2 SYDVKM. The CDR3 is CASSQGRRNEQYF. The DNA for the CDR3 is TGTGCCAGTTCACAGGGCCGGCGGAACGAGCAGTACTTC.